One sample yielded the 25 T cell receptor beta chains listed below, sequenced in a study of cytomegalovirus exposure and HLA in healthy donors. A multiplex PCR was run with 60 Vbeta primers and 13 Jbeta primers. Method: immunoSEQ multiplex PCR; TCRdb's copy keeps in-frame clones and lacks some. The profile covers about 88,000 clones, with roughly 63% appearing a single time and 2.5% to 3% taken by the ten largest. The sample comprised PBMCs. Receptors were obtained from a man aged 50 to 60 in good health and CMV-seronegative.

The chain recombines TRBV7-6 with TRBJ2-5, with 14 bases aligning to TRBD2. Germline V gives CDR1 SGHVS, CDR2 FNYEAQ. The CDR3 has 17 amino acids. The V gene end was trimmed by 5 bases and the J gene end by 8 bases; junction bases not matched to a gene: 13. CDR3 sequence reads: CASSRTSGRPFDGTQYF. The DNA of the CDR3 is TGTGCCAGCAGCAGGACTAGCGGGAGGCCTTTTGACGGTACCCAGTACTTC.

This clone occurred a few times. The genes are TRBV19 and TRBJ1-5; 8 nucleotides align to TRBD1. CDR3 length equals 15 residues. CDR1 and CDR2 from the germline V gene are LNHDA and SQIVND (reference sequence). Trimming removed 5 bases from V and 7 bases from J; junction bases left unmatched: 10. DNA of the CDR3: TGTGCCAGTAGTCCGCGGACAGGGCGGGGGCAGCCCCAGCATTTT. This codes for CASSPRTGRGQPQHF.

This chain uses TRBV5-6 with TRBJ2-2, with 9 bases matching TRBD2. This CDR3 has 15 residues. Unmatched junction bases numbered 0, after V lost 0 bases and J lost 3 bases. From germline, CDR1 is SGHDT and CDR2 YYEEEE. The CDR3 nucleotides read TGTGCCAGCAGCTTGGGACTAGCGGACACCGGGGAGCTGTTTTTT. This encodes CASSLGLADTGELFF.

This clone appeared a few times. The genes are TRBV19 and TRBJ2-3, with D tentatively TRBD1 (7 bases). The V gene's germline CDR1 is LNHDA and CDR2 SQIVND (reference sequence). The ends were cut back, 2 bases at V and 5 bases at J, with 14 bases in the middle. This CDR3 is built from 15 residues. CDR3 sequence: CASSIQEGARDTQYF. CDR3 bases: TGTGCCAGTAGTATACAGGAGGGGGCAAGAGATACGCAGTATTTT.

About this clone itself: This specimen includes other DNA sequences encoding the same CDR3. The chain carries TRBV5-4 and TRBJ2-5; TRBD2 is a possible D gene (7 bases). The CDR3 sequence is 13 residues long. Per germline, CDR1 SGHNT and CDR2 YYREEE (reference sequence). V was trimmed by 2 bases and J by 5 bases, leaving 10 bases between them. The DNA for the CDR3 is TGTGCCAGCAGCTTCGGCGGGGGCGAGACCCAGTACTTC. This encodes CASSFGGGETQYF.

The chain has TRBV6-1 and TRBJ2-5; tentative D call: TRBD2 (5 bases). The CDR3 has 12 residues. V lost 6 bases and J 4 bases, leaving 9 bases between the germline ends. Per the germline V gene, CDR1 is MNHNS and CDR2 is SASEGT. The DNA of the CDR3 is TGTGCCAGCAGAAAAAGCGGAGAGACCCAGTACTTC. Its translation: CASRKSGETQYF.

This clone was detected only a few times. The gene calls are TRBV30 and TRBJ2-3; D is ambiguous. This CDR3 contains 14 residues. V was shortened by 1 base and J by 6 bases, with 14 bases between the two germline ends. Germline values: CDR1 GTSNPN, CDR2 SVGIG (reference sequence). The CDR3 DNA sequence: TGTGCCTGGAGTGCCTCCTATATGAGGGATACGCAGTATTTT. Translated, it gives CAWSASYMRDTQYF. The variable domain in full, completed from reference TRBV30 and TRBJ2-3, reads SQTIHQWPATLVQPVGSPLSLECTVEGTSNPNLYWYRQAAGRGLQLLFYSVGIGQISSEVPQNLSASRPQDRQFILSSKKLLLSDSGFYLCAWSASYMRDTQYFGPGTRLTVL.

This clone was detected once. The chain combines TRBV7-2 with TRBJ2-1; maybe TRBD2 (5 bases). V was clipped by 5 bases and J by 0 bases, with 20 bases between them. Germline loops: CDR1 SGHTA, CDR2 FQGNSA. The CDR3 extends over 18 amino acids. CDR3 protein: CASSRNPPQRSSYNEQFF. The CDR3 coding sequence is TGTGCCAGCAGCCGCAACCCCCCCCAGCGGAGCTCCTACAATGAGCAGTTCTTC.

This rearrangement joins TRBV4-3 to TRBJ2-7, with D possibly matching TRBD1 (6 bases). V was clipped by 0 bases and J by 5 bases, with 11 bases between them. Germline lookup yields CDR1 LGHNA and CDR2 YSLEER. The CDR3 is made up of 14 amino acids. CDR3 region: CASSQDLGADEQYF. The CDR3 DNA is TGCGCCAGCAGCCAAGATCTGGGGGCCGACGAGCAGTACTTC.

This clone was counted once. This chain connects TRBV7-2 to TRBJ1-1; D perhaps matches TRBD1 (5 bases). The CDR3 spans 14 residues. Per germline, CDR1 SGHTA and CDR2 FQGNSA. V lost 1 base and J lost 3, with 9 bases in between. This CDR3 is CASSLVGGDTEAFF. The CDR3 DNA follows: TGTGCCAGCAGCTTAGTTGGGGGGGACACTGAAGCTTTCTTT.

The chain is built from TRBV6-5 and TRBJ1-1; 9 positions match TRBD1. The CDR3 has 13 amino acids. Per the germline V gene, CDR1 is MNHEY and CDR2 is SVGAGI. V gave up 10 bases and J gave up 3 bases; unmatched junction bases: 6. CDR3 nucleotide sequence: TGTGCCACAAAGACAGGGGGGGACACTGAAGCTTTCTTT. Translated: CATKTGGDTEAFF.

Only one count was recorded for this clone. The rearrangement uses TRBV5-1 and TRBJ2-1, with 15 bases that match TRBD2. CDR1 and CDR2 (germline): SGHRS, YFSETQ. V dropped 1 base and J dropped 4; count of bases not matched to a gene: 3. The CDR3 is 17 amino acids. The CDR3 DNA reads as TGCGCCAGCAGCTTGTCCGGACTAGCGGGGGGGTACAATGAGCAGTTCTTC. Amino acid sequence: CASSLSGLAGGYNEQFF.

The gene calls are TRBV5-1 and TRBJ2-5, with D perhaps matching TRBD1 (5 bases). CDR3 length: 14 amino acids. Germline values: CDR1 SGHRS, CDR2 YFSETQ. The germline V and J ends were trimmed by 1 base and 4 bases, with 11 bases remaining between them. The chain's CDR3 is CASSLIPGIETQYF. In DNA, the CDR3 is TGCGCCAGCAGCTTGATTCCAGGGATAGAGACCCAGTACTTC.

This clone was recorded a few times. The chain has TRBV30 and TRBJ1-6; D is ambiguous. The CDR3 contains 14 residues. The V gene's germline CDR1 is GTSNPN and CDR2 SVGIG (reference sequence). The germline V and J ends were trimmed by 1 base and 11 bases, with 15 bases remaining between them. The CDR3 is CAWSGWTGNAPLHF. The CDR3 DNA reads as TGTGCCTGGAGTGGGTGGACGGGGAATGCACCCCTCCACTTT.

This clone was counted a few times. The rearrangement joins TRBV4-3 to TRBJ2-4, with D maybe TRBD2 (6 bases). V lost 1 base, J lost 2 bases, and 9 bases lay in between. Germline-derived CDR1 and CDR2 are LGHNA and YSLEER. The length of the CDR3 is 15 residues. The CDR3: CASSQGGGSKNIQYF. CDR3 sequence (DNA): TGCGCCAGCAGCCAAGGGGGAGGTTCCAAAAACATTCAGTACTTC.

This rearrangement joins TRBV2 to TRBJ2-1; weak D call: TRBD1 (5 bases). This CDR3 is built from 14 residues. Trimming took off 2 bases at V and 7 bases at J, with 12 bases between the two ends. Germline loops: CDR1 SNHLY, CDR2 FYNNEI. This CDR3 reads CASSERAGWNEQFF. The CDR3 nucleotides read TGTGCCAGCAGTGAAAGGGCAGGGTGGAATGAGCAGTTCTTC.

The sample holds a few counts of this clone. The J gene is TRBJ2-1, the V gene TRBV6-6; no reliable D call. This CDR3 contains 13 residues. The germline V gene encodes CDR1 MNHNY and CDR2 SVGAGI (reference sequence). V lost 7 bases to trimming and J lost 14 bases, with 21 bases between them. DNA for the CDR3: TGTGCCAGCACCGTATCTTCGTCGACACGTAAGTTCTTC. It encodes CASTVSSSTRKFF.

V is TRBV19 and J is TRBJ1-5; D is ambiguous. V lost 3 bases to trimming and J lost 1 base, with 13 bases between them. This CDR3 has 16 amino acids. The germline V gene has CDR1 LNHDA and CDR2 SQIVND (reference sequence). The CDR3 DNA sequence: TGTGCCAGTAGTATCCAGAGCCGGGAAAGCAATCAGCCCCAGCATTTT. This encodes CASSIQSRESNQPQHF.

V and J are TRBV28 and TRBJ1-1; 8 bases map to TRBD1. The germline V gene encodes CDR1 MDHEN and CDR2 SYDVKM. CDR3 length: 14 residues. V lost 6 bases and J lost 3; bases outside the gene matches: 6. The DNA for the CDR3 is TGTGCCAGCAGATCTGGACAGGGTGACACTGAAGCTTTCTTT. Amino acid sequence: CASRSGQGDTEAFF.

The chain links TRBV20-1 to TRBJ2-7; 11 bases align to TRBD1. The CDR3 runs to 11 residues. Germline V lookup: CDR1 DFQATT, CDR2 SNEGSKA (reference sequence). The CDR3 sequence: CSPGTGGEQYF. In DNA, the CDR3 is TGCAGCCCCGGGACAGGGGGCGAGCAGTACTTC.

This clone was counted a few times. The V gene is TRBV5-1, the J gene TRBJ1-1; 7 bases fit TRBD1. The CDR3 sequence is 15 residues long. CDR1 is SGHRS, CDR2 YFSETQ, per germline. Trimming at V came to 4 bases and at J to 3 bases, leaving 9 bases not matched to a gene. The CDR3 DNA sequence: TGCGCCAGCAGCAACCTATTCAGGGGGGACACTGAAGCTTTCTTT. It codes for CASSNLFRGDTEAFF.

The chain carries TRBV7-6 and TRBJ2-1; 9 nucleotides align to TRBD1. This CDR3 contains 15 residues. The junction had 4 bases not matched to a gene; V was cut back by 3 bases and J by 4 bases. CDR1 SGHVS and CDR2 FNYEAQ come from the germline V gene. The CDR3 here is CASSFGTGYYNEQFF. In DNA form, the CDR3 reads TGTGCCAGCAGCTTCGGGACAGGGTATTACAATGAGCAGTTCTTC.

The chain is built from TRBV28 and TRBJ1-4; 8 bases are shared with TRBD1. CDR1 is MDHEN and CDR2 is SYDVKM in the germline V gene. The ends lost 3 bases at V and 7 bases at J; junction bases unmatched: 7. The CDR3 loop spans 15 amino acids. CDR3: CASSFPGQVSEKLFF. The CDR3 region has the DNA TGTGCCAGCAGTTTCCCGGGACAGGTCTCTGAAAAACTGTTTTTT. The complete variable domain, with remaining parts taken from reference TRBV28 and TRBJ1-4, reads DVKVTQSSRYLVKRTGEKVFLECVQDMDHENMFWYRQDPGLGLRLIYFSYDVKMKEKGDIPEGYSVSREKKERFSLILESASTNQTSMYLCASSFPGQVSEKLFFGSGTQLSVL.

The chain employs TRBV30 and TRBJ2-5; D is possibly TRBD1 (6 bases). CDR3 size: 13 residues. Per the germline V gene, CDR1 is GTSNPN and CDR2 is SVGIG (reference sequence). The V end lost 5 bases, the J end lost 7 bases, and 17 bases lay between the germline ends. CDR3 DNA: TGTGCCTGGTGGGCGGGTATAGGGGGGACCCAGTACTTC. Amino acids: CAWWAGIGGTQYF.

This clone was picked up a small number of times. This sequence joins TRBV7-6 and TRBJ1-4; TRBD1 might be the D (5 bases). Germline V gene data show CDR1 as SGHVS and CDR2 as FNYEAQ. V was shortened by 1 base and J by 4 bases, with 7 bases between the two germline ends. This CDR3 comprises 14 residues. CDR3 bases: TGTGCCAGCAGCTTAGTAGGGGATAATGAAAAACTGTTTTTT. Translation: CASSLVGDNEKLFF.